This T cell receptor beta chain is from a study of OX40 agonist ivuxolimab in advanced cancers. The table came from immunoSEQ multiplex PCR; TCRdb's copy has only in-frame clones and leaves some out. This table has under 85,000 clones, 85% appearing once. CDR3 length: 16 amino acids. Per germline, CDR1 GTSNPN and CDR2 SVGIG (reference sequence). With 3 bases removed from V and 1 base from J, the gap between germline ends came to 18 bases. This TCR was sampled from an adult with an advanced solid tumor such as melanoma, head and neck, liver or kidney cancer. The V gene is TRBV30, the J gene TRBJ1-1; tentatively, D is TRBD1 (6 bases). Specimen: CD4+ or CD8+ T cells sorted from blood, collected in a trial of the OX40 agonist ivuxolimab. The CDR3 is CAWSQGTHLSNTEAFF. In DNA, the CDR3 is TGTGCCTGGAGCCAGGGGACCCACCTTTCGAACACTGAAGCTTTCTTT.